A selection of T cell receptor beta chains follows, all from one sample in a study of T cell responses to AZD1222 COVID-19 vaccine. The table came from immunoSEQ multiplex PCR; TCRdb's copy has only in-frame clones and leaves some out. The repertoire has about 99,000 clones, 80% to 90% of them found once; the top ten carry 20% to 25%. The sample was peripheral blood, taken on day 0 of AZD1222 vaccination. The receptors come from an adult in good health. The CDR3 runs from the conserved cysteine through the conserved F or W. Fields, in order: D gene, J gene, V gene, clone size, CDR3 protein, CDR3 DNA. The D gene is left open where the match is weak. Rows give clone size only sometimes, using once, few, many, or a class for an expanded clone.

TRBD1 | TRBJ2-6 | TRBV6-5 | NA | CASSYGQGSGANVLTF | TGTGCCAGCAGTTACGGACAGGGCTCCGGGGCCAACGTCCTGACTTTC
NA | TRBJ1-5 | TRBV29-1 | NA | CSAKGGQGNQPQHF | TGCAGCGCCAAGGGGGGTCAGGGGAATCAGCCCCAGCATTTT
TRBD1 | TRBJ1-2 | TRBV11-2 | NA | CASSLDRGYGYTF | TGTGCCAGCAGCTTAGACAGGGGGTACGGCTACACCTTC
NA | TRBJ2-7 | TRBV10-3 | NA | CAISEQVLALYEQYF | TGTGCCATCAGTGAGCAGGTGCTGGCGCTCTACGAGCAGTACTTC
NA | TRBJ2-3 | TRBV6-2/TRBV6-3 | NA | CASTPSGADGGTDTQYF | TGTGCCAGCACCCCCTCCGGGGCGGATGGGGGCACAGATACGCAGTATTTT
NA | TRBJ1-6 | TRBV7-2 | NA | CASSPLDRSPLHF | TGTGCCAGCAGCCCTCTCGATCGGTCACCCCTCCACTTT
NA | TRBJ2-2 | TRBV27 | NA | CASTGAVGGDTGELFF | TGTGCCAGCACGGGGGCGGTTGGAGGGGACACCGGGGAGCTGTTTTTT
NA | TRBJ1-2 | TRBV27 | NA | CASSLEGVGYTF | TGTGCCAGCAGTCTAGAGGGAGTTGGCTACACCTTC
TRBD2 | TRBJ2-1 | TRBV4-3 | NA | CASSQGTSGRNEQFF | TGCGCCAGCAGCCAGGGGACTAGCGGGAGAAATGAGCAGTTCTTC
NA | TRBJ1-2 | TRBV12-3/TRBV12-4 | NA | CASTRGYDYGYTF | TGTGCCAGCACCCGGGGATATGACTATGGCTACACCTTC
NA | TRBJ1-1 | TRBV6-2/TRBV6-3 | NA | CASSLMNTEAFF | TGTGCCAGCAGTTTAATGAACACTGAAGCTTTCTTT
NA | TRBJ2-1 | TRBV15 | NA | CATSSGRTEQFF | TGTGCCACCAGCAGTGGGCGGACCGAGCAGTTCTTC
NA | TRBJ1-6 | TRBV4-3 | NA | CASSQAVGGNSPLHF | TGCGCCAGCAGCCAAGCCGTGGGCGGAAATTCACCCCTCCACTTT
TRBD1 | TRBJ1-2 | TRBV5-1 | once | CASRSGTGNVGYTF | TGCGCCAGCAGATCCGGGACAGGGAATGTTGGCTACACCTTC
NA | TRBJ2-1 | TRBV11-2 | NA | CASSLVVGFPVNEQFF | TGTGCCAGCAGCTTAGTAGTGGGGTTCCCGGTAAATGAGCAGTTCTTC
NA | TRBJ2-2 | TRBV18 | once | CASSPMVSQGGELFF | TGTGCCAGCTCACCAATGGTCAGCCAAGGCGGGGAGCTGTTTTTT
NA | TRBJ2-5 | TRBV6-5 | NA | CASSYSLSGETQYF | TGTGCCAGCAGTTACTCTTTGAGTGGAGAGACCCAGTACTTC
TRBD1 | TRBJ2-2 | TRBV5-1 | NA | CASSLLTGGAGNTGELFF | TGCGCCAGCAGCTTACTCACAGGGGGCGCGGGAAACACCGGGGAGCTGTTTTTT
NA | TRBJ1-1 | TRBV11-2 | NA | CASSLNTGIEAFF | TGTGCCAGCAGCTTAAATACAGGGATTGAAGCTTTCTTT
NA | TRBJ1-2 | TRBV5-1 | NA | CASSFHGGDNNYGYTF | TGCGCCAGCAGCTTCCATGGCGGGGATAATAACTATGGCTACACCTTC
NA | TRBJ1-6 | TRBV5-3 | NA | CARSRTDRTSSYNSPLHF | TGTGCCAGAAGCAGGACAGACAGGACTAGCTCCTATAATTCACCCCTCCACTTT
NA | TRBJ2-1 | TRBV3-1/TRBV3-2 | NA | CASSQGTPRCHEQFF | TGTGCCAGCAGCCAAGGGACCCCTCGGTGTCATGAGCAGTTCTTC
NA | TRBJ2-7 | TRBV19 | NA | CASRPNRDSPTYEQYF | TGTGCCAGTAGACCGAACCGGGACTCCCCAACCTACGAGCAGTACTTC
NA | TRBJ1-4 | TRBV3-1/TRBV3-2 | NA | CASSQPTGWSKLFF | TGTGCCAGCAGCCAACCGACAGGTTGGTCAAAACTGTTTTTT
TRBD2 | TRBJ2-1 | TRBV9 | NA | CASGKLTTSGGPPHNEQFF | TGTGCCAGCGGAAAACTAACGACTAGCGGGGGACCTCCACACAATGAGCAGTTCTTC
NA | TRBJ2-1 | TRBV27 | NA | CASSFFSADNEQFF | TGTGCCAGCAGTTTTTTTAGCGCAGACAATGAGCAGTTCTTC
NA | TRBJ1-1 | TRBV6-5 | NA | CASSHMGLNTEAFF | TGTGCCAGCAGTCACATGGGACTGAACACTGAAGCTTTCTTT
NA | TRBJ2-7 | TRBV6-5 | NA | CASRGNLIYEQYF | TGTGCCAGCAGGGGGAATCTCATCTACGAGCAGTACTTC
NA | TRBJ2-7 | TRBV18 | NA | CASSGLESSYEQYF | TGTGCCAGCTCAGGTTTGGAGAGCTCCTACGAGCAGTACTTC
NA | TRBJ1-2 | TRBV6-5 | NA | CASRPRAGGSYGYTF | TGTGCCAGCAGACCTAGGGCGGGGGGCAGCTATGGCTACACCTTC
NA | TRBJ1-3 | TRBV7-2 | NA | CASSLDGIFGNTIYF | TGTGCCAGCAGCTTAGATGGGATCTTTGGAAACACCATATATTTT
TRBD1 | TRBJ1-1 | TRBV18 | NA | CASSLQGRVSSNTEAFF | TGTGCCAGCTCACTACAGGGGCGGGTTAGCAGCAACACTGAAGCTTTCTTT
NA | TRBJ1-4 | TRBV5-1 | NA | CASSPNSGGNEKLFF | TGCGCCAGCAGCCCGAATAGCGGGGGGAATGAAAAACTGTTTTTT
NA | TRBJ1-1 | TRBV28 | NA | CASRVDIQAFF | TGTGCCAGCAGGGTAGATATTCAAGCTTTCTTT
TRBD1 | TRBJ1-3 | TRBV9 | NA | CASSLQGELNTIYF | TGTGCCAGCAGCCTCCAGGGGGAGCTAAACACCATATATTTT
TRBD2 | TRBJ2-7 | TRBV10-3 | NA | CAIRTSEAYEQYF | TGTGCCATCAGGACTAGCGAGGCCTACGAGCAGTACTTC
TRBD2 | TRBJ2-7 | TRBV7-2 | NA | CASSSSGLAGVYEQYF | TGTGCCAGCAGCTCATCGGGACTAGCGGGAGTTTACGAGCAGTACTTC
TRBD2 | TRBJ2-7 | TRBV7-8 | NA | CASSLTSGSSYEQYF | TGTGCCAGCAGCTTAACTAGCGGGAGCTCCTACGAGCAGTACTTC
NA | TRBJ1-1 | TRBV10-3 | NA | CATEKEVSGTEAFF | TGTGCCACCGAGAAGGAGGTGAGTGGCACTGAAGCTTTCTTT
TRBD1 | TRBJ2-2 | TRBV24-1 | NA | CATRGGQGYTGELFF | TGTGCCACCAGGGGGGGACAGGGGTACACCGGGGAGCTGTTTTTT
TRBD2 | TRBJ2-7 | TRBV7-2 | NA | CASSPQGLDLGEQYF | TGTGCCAGCAGCCCACAGGGACTAGATCTGGGGGAGCAGTACTTC
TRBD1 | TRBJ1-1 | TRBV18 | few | CASSPIGGQGLNTEAFF | TGTGCCAGCTCACCGATCGGGGGACAGGGGTTAAACACTGAAGCTTTCTTT
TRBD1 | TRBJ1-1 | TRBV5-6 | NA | CASTRTGATEAFF | TGTGCCAGCACACGGACAGGGGCCACTGAAGCTTTCTTT
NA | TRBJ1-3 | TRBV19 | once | CASSPDAYHTIYF | TGTGCCAGTAGTCCGGACGCGTACCACACCATATATTTT
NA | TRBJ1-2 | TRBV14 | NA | CASSQDINPPYGYTF | TGTGCCAGCAGCCAAGATATTAACCCACCCTATGGCTACACCTTC
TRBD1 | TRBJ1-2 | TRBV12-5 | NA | CASGLAFPTNGTEHGYTF | TGTGCTAGTGGTTTGGCCTTCCCTACTAACGGGACAGAGCATGGCTACACCTTC
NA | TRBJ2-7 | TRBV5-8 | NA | CASSQMTVSYEQYF | TGTGCCAGCAGCCAAATGACCGTATCCTACGAGCAGTACTTC
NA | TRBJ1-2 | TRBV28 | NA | CASLANLGSGGYTF | TGTGCCAGCCTCGCCAATCTGGGGAGTGGTGGCTACACCTTC
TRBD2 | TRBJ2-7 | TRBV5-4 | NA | CASSLGGGVSGSTYEQYF | TGTGCCAGCAGCTTGGGGGGTGGGGTAAGCGGGAGTACCTACGAGCAGTACTTC
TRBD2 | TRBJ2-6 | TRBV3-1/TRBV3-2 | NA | CASSQAGLIAGASGANVLTF | TGTGCCAGCAGCCAAGCAGGCCTGATAGCGGGGGCTTCTGGGGCCAACGTCCTGACTTTC